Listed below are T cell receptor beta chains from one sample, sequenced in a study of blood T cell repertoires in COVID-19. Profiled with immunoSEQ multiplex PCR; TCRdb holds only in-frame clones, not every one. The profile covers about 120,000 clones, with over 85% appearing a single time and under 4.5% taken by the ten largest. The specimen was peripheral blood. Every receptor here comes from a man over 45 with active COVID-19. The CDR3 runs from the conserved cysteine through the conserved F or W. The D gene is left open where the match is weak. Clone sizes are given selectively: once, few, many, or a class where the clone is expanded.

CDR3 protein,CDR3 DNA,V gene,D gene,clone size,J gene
CASSALDIVSGNTIYF,TGTGCCAGCAGCGCACTGGACATTGTCTCTGGAAACACCATATATTTT,TRBV9,.,.,TRBJ1-3
CASSIGPAAEQFF,TGTGCCAGTAGTATAGGACCCGCGGCTGAGCAGTTCTTC,TRBV19,.,.,TRBJ2-1
CASSQERSETQYF,TGTGCCAGCAGCCAAGAGCGGTCAGAGACCCAGTACTTC,TRBV3-1/TRBV3-2,.,few,TRBJ2-5
CASTQRVNEQFF,TGTGCCAGCACGCAGAGGGTCAATGAGCAGTTCTTC,TRBV6-6,.,.,TRBJ2-1
CASSGSPRSKNIQYF,TGTGCCAGCAGCGGCAGCCCGAGGTCCAAAAACATTCAGTACTTC,TRBV11-2,.,.,TRBJ2-4
CASSRAGGNTEAFF,TGTGCCAGCAGTCGAGCGGGCGGGAACACTGAAGCTTTCTTT,TRBV11-2,.,.,TRBJ1-1
CASSLGASGSGAQFF,TGTGCCAGCAGCTTAGGGGCTAGCGGGAGCGGTGCGCAGTTCTTC,TRBV7-6,TRBD2,.,TRBJ2-1
CATSRAQGDGYTF,TGTGCCACCAGCAGAGCTCAGGGGGATGGCTACACCTTC,TRBV15,TRBD1,.,TRBJ1-2
CASSPREKTQYF,TGTGCCAGCAGCCCCCGGGAGAAGACCCAGTACTTC,TRBV3-1/TRBV3-2,.,.,TRBJ2-5
CASSLPGADEAFF,TGCGCCAGCAGCTTACCAGGGGCGGATGAAGCTTTCTTT,TRBV5-1,.,.,TRBJ1-1
CASSVVEGNEQFF,TGTGCCAGCAGCGTAGTGGAGGGAAATGAGCAGTTCTTC,TRBV9,.,.,TRBJ2-1
CASSGRDTGELFF,TGTGCCAGCAGCGGACGGGATACCGGGGAGCTGTTTTTT,TRBV7-6,.,.,TRBJ2-2
CASSLTDGDYGYTF,TGTGCCAGCAGCTTAACTGACGGAGACTATGGCTACACCTTC,TRBV11-2,.,.,TRBJ1-2
CASSTGQGPEAFF,TGTGCCAGCAGCACTGGACAGGGCCCTGAAGCTTTCTTT,TRBV5-6,TRBD1,.,TRBJ1-1
CASTAYPGRGEQSEAFF,TGTGCCAGTACCGCCTATCCCGGCAGGGGAGAACAATCTGAAGCTTTCTTT,TRBV19,.,.,TRBJ1-1
CSASWGGKTEAFF,TGCAGTGCTAGTTGGGGGGGGAAGACTGAAGCTTTCTTT,TRBV20-1,.,.,TRBJ1-1
CATESEGGRNNEQFF,TGTGCCACCGAATCCGAGGGAGGTCGAAACAATGAGCAGTTCTTC,TRBV24-1,.,few,TRBJ2-1
CAISDRDRGYGYTF,TGTGCCATCAGTGACCGGGACAGGGGCTATGGCTACACCTTC,TRBV10-3,TRBD1,many,TRBJ1-2
CAISRQGIGTEAFF,TGTGCCATCAGTCGACAGGGGATCGGCACTGAAGCTTTCTTT,TRBV10-3,TRBD1,.,TRBJ1-1
CASSWQRNSNQPQHF,TGTGCCAGTAGTTGGCAGCGGAATAGCAATCAGCCCCAGCATTTT,TRBV19,.,.,TRBJ1-5
CASRLGQSSYNEQFF,TGTGCCAGCAGACTAGGACAGAGCTCCTACAATGAGCAGTTCTTC,TRBV2,.,.,TRBJ2-1
CASSQSRVGQGVDTEAFF,TGCGCCAGCAGTCAATCGAGGGTGGGACAGGGGGTTGATACTGAAGCTTTCTTT,TRBV23-1,TRBD1,.,TRBJ1-1
CASAPGTGYGYTF,TGCGCCAGCGCCCCTGGGACTGGCTATGGCTACACCTTC,TRBV10-1,.,once,TRBJ1-2
CASSPVGRGTNYGYTF,TGTGCCAGCAGCCCGGTCGGGAGGGGAACTAACTATGGCTACACCTTC,TRBV7-8,.,.,TRBJ1-2
CASSDSGRATDTQYF,TGCGCCAGCAGCGATAGCGGGAGGGCCACAGATACGCAGTATTTT,TRBV4-1,TRBD2,.,TRBJ2-3
CASSYAGANNQPQHF,TGTGCCAGCAGTTACGCGGGGGCAAACAATCAGCCCCAGCATTTT,TRBV6-2/TRBV6-3,.,.,TRBJ1-5
CASSSPNTGELFF,TGTGCCAGCAGCTCTCCGAACACCGGGGAGCTGTTTTTT,TRBV11-3,.,.,TRBJ2-2
CASSRGQGPNEKLFF,TGTGCCAGCTCACGGGGACAGGGGCCTAATGAAAAACTGTTTTTT,TRBV18,TRBD1,.,TRBJ1-4
CASSPGQGTNSPLHF,TGTGCCAGCAGTCCCGGACAGGGCACAAATTCACCCCTCCACTTT,TRBV27,TRBD1,.,TRBJ1-6
CASSRTSGSKVRGTDTQYF,TGTGCCAGCAGTCGGACTAGCGGGAGTAAGGTGCGAGGCACAGATACGCAGTATTTT,TRBV2,TRBD2,.,TRBJ2-3
CASRLSQETQYF,TGTGCCAGCCGACTATCTCAAGAGACCCAGTACTTC,TRBV7-8,.,.,TRBJ2-5
CATSRVGDYGYTF,TGTGCTACCAGCAGGGTAGGGGACTATGGCTACACCTTC,TRBV24-1,.,.,TRBJ1-2
CASTLPTWNTEAFF,TGTGCCAGCACCCTACCCACGTGGAACACTGAAGCTTTCTTT,TRBV7-9,.,.,TRBJ1-1
CASSLAAGGTTNEKLFF,TGCGCCAGCAGCTTGGCCGCAGGGGGCACAACTAATGAAAAACTGTTTTTT,TRBV5-1,TRBD1,.,TRBJ1-4
CASGPPPGGEAFF,TGTGCTAGTGGTCCTCCCCCGGGTGGTGAAGCTTTCTTT,TRBV12-5,.,.,TRBJ1-1
CASSQVGQGAPKF,.,TRBV14,.,.,TRBJ1-2
CASSQHSGSLYNEQFF,TGTGCCAGCAGCCAACATAGCGGGAGTTTGTACAATGAGCAGTTCTTC,TRBV3-1/TRBV3-2,TRBD2,.,TRBJ2-1
CAISVAGGRRDTQYF,TGTGCCATCAGTGTTGCGGGAGGCCGGAGAGATACGCAGTATTTT,TRBV10-3,TRBD2,.,TRBJ2-3
CASSPKDRSYGYTF,TGTGCCAGCTCACCAAAGGACAGGAGCTATGGCTACACCTTC,TRBV18,TRBD1,once,TRBJ1-2
CASSLGRIAASFNNEQFF,TGTGCCAGCAGCTTAGGGCGGATCGCGGCCTCTTTTAACAATGAGCAGTTCTTC,TRBV11-2,.,.,TRBJ2-1
CASSGGQFSTTEAFF,TGTGCCAGCAGCGGGGGACAGTTCAGTACCACTGAAGCTTTCTTT,TRBV9,TRBD1,.,TRBJ1-1
CASSLAVGAVNEQFF,TGTGCCAGCAGCTTAGCGGTGGGAGCGGTCAATGAGCAGTTCTTC,TRBV11-2,.,once,TRBJ2-1
CASSLDSSASSYNEQFF,TGTGCCAGCAGCTTGGACTCTAGCGCAAGCTCCTACAATGAGCAGTTCTTC,TRBV5-6,.,.,TRBJ2-1
CASSSDSTTNYGYTF,TGTGCCAGCAGTAGTGACAGTACCACTAACTATGGCTACACCTTC,TRBV6-5,.,.,TRBJ1-2
CASSPGLNEQFF,TGTGCCAGCAGCCCCGGACTCAATGAGCAGTTCTTC,TRBV3-1/TRBV3-2,.,.,TRBJ2-1